These 29 T cell receptor beta chains share one sample of origin, sequenced in a study of T-cell memory formation after mild COVID-19. TCRdb called the 5' RACE reads again in MiXCR, with one record for every CDR3 protein. The data hold 350,000 to 500,000 distinct CDR3 sequences, with 20% observed a single time. Sequenced sample: PBMCs or a T cell subset sorted from them (not recorded which). These receptors originate from an adult woman who had mild COVID-19 (a few samples of this study predate the infection). Cell type and time point are not known.

The rearrangement links TRBV24-1 to TRBJ2-1, with TRBD1 matching 10 bases. Trimming cost V 2 bases and J 6 bases; bases outside gene matches: 3. Germline CDR1 is KGHDR and CDR2 is SFDVKD. The CDR3 loop spans 15 amino acids. CDR3 sequence: CATSDWTGGPNEQFF. CDR3 coding DNA: TGTGCCACCAGTGATTGGACAGGGGGGCCCAATGAGCAGTTCTTC.

The rearrangement joins TRBV12-3 or TRBV12-4 to TRBJ1-5; perhaps TRBD1 as D (5 bases). This CDR3 spans 15 amino acids. V was pared by 1 base and J by 7 bases, with 14 bases between. The CDR3 DNA is TGTGCCAGCAGTTTAGGGGAGGGGTCACGGCAGCCCCAGCATTTT. It yields the protein CASSLGEGSRQPQHF.

V is TRBV24-1 and J is TRBJ2-2, with D possibly matching TRBD2 (6 bases). V was cut by 4 bases and J by 7 bases, with 12 bases left in between. The CDR3 sequence is 14 residues long. CDR1 and CDR2 from the germline V gene are KGHDR and SFDVKD. The DNA for the CDR3 is TGTGCCACCAGTGAAGGACTAAGTGGCGGGGAGCTGTTTTTT. Translating it yields CATSEGLSGGELFF.

In its sample, this clonotype was seen a few times. The chain couples TRBV24-1 to TRBJ2-5; TRBD2 matches at 13 bases. Germline V gives CDR1 KGHDR, CDR2 SFDVKD. The length of the CDR3 is 19 residues. V lost 1 base and J lost 5; bases outside the gene matches: 12. CDR3 protein: CATSDFYGTSGTVAETQYF. In DNA, the CDR3 is TGTGCCACCAGTGATTTTTACGGGACTAGCGGGACGGTAGCGGAGACCCAGTACTTC.

The chain carries TRBV29-1 and TRBJ2-5; 9 bases fit TRBD1. The CDR3 is made up of 13 amino acids. Trimming cost V 6 bases and J 4 bases; bases outside gene matches: 6. Germline CDR1 and CDR2: SQVTM and ANQGSEA. The CDR3, as DNA: TGCAGCGTCCCGGGACAGGGAGGAGAGACCCAGTACTTC. Amino acids: CSVPGQGGETQYF.

This clonotype was found a few times. CDR3 in amino acids: CASSDPNFYNEQFF. The CDR3 nucleotides read TGTGCCAGCTCAGACCCCAACTTTTACAATGAGCAGTTCTTC. J is TRBJ2-1 and V is TRBV7-3; no firm D call. Germline lookup yields CDR1 SGHTA and CDR2 FQGTGA. The CDR3 is made up of 14 amino acids. The V end was cut by 8 bases, the J end by 4 bases, with 15 bases between.

The genes are TRBV12-3 or TRBV12-4 and TRBJ2-7, with D tentatively TRBD2 (6 bases). The CDR3 runs 13 residues. V was clipped by 1 base and J by 7 bases, with 11 bases between them. The CDR3 nucleotides are TGTGCCAGCAGTTTAGGAGGGAGGTGGGAGCAGTACTTC. This encodes CASSLGGRWEQYF.

This chain joins TRBV5-6 and TRBJ1-4; D remains ambiguous. Trimming shortened V by 0 bases and J by 0 bases, and 9 bases separated the two germline ends. Germline V CDR1 and CDR2: SGHDT, YYEEEE. The CDR3 covers 16 residues. Written as DNA, the CDR3 is TGTGCCAGCAGCTTGGGGACGCGGCCAACTAATGAAAAACTGTTTTTT. Its protein is CASSLGTRPTNEKLFF.

The genes are TRBV7-9 and TRBJ2-1; no clear D. V was cut by 5 bases and J by 2 bases, with 7 bases left in between. This CDR3 region has 13 residues. Germline V gene data show CDR1 as SEHNR and CDR2 as FQNEAQ (reference sequence). Here the CDR3 reads CASSESAYNEQFF. CDR3 nucleotide sequence: TGTGCCAGCAGCGAAAGCGCCTACAATGAGCAGTTCTTC. Using reference TRBV7-9 and TRBJ2-1 for the parts outside the CDR3, the full variable domain is DTGVSQNPRHKITKRGQNVTFRCDPISEHNRLYWYRQTLGQGPEFLTYFQNEAQLEKSRLLSDRFSAERPKGSFSTLEIQRTEQGDSAMYLCASSESAYNEQFFGPGTRLTVL.

The rearrangement links TRBV18 to TRBJ2-7; 9 bases align to TRBD1. Trimming cost V 6 bases and J 3 bases; bases outside gene matches: 6. This CDR3 is built from 14 residues. CDR1 and CDR2 (germline): KGHSH, LQKENI. The CDR3 loop reads CASSVDRGYYEQYF. Written as DNA, the CDR3 is TGTGCCAGCTCGGTGGACAGGGGTTACTACGAGCAGTACTTC.

This clonotype was observed a handful of times. This chain joins TRBV4-1 and TRBJ2-7, with D tentatively TRBD1 (7 bases). The CDR3 runs to 15 residues. From germline, CDR1 is MGHRA and CDR2 YSYEKL. V was trimmed by 3 bases and J by 1 base, leaving 13 bases between them. This CDR3 is CASSQRQGGSYEQYF. The CDR3 DNA sequence: TGCGCCAGCAGCCAGAGGCAGGGGGGTTCCTACGAGCAGTACTTC.

This clonotype was found a few times. The chain has TRBV5-6 and TRBJ1-2, with 9 bases lining up with TRBD1. Germline values: CDR1 SGHDT, CDR2 YYEEEE. V was pared by 0 bases and J by 8 bases, with 8 bases of the junction left unmatched. CDR3 length equals 15 residues. CDR3 loop: CASSLAGTGSGGYTF. In DNA, the CDR3 is TGTGCCAGCAGCTTGGCCGGGACAGGGAGCGGGGGCTACACCTTC.

This clonotype was seen only a few times. The chain is built from TRBV6-1 and TRBJ2-1, with TRBD2 identical over 13 bases. The CDR3 is 14 amino acids. Per germline, CDR1 MNHNS and CDR2 SASEGT. Unmatched junction bases numbered 0, after V lost 3 bases and J lost 7 bases. The CDR3 coding sequence is TGTGCCAGCAGTGAGGGACTAGCGGGGAATGAGCAGTTCTTC. Residues: CASSEGLAGNEQFF.

In this sample, this clonotype turned up a few times. The V and J genes are TRBV9 and TRBJ1-5, with D perhaps matching TRBD1 (6 bases). In germline, CDR1 is SGDLS, CDR2 YYNGEE. Trimming cost V 4 bases and J 1 base, with 6 bases left between them. The CDR3 extends over 13 amino acids. The CDR3 nucleotides read TGTGCCAGCAGCACAGGGAGCAATCAGCCCCAGCATTTT. This codes for CASSTGSNQPQHF.

The rearrangement uses TRBV7-6 and TRBJ2-1; unclear D gene. Germline V gene sequence: CDR1 SGHVS, CDR2 FNYEAQ. Trimming removed 1 base at V and 8 bases at J, with 21 bases between. The CDR3 totals 17 residues. The CDR3 loop is CASSLEARLSRIDEQFF. The CDR3 nucleotides read TGTGCCAGCAGCTTAGAGGCGCGGCTAAGCCGCATCGATGAGCAGTTCTTC.

This clonotype occurred a few times. The J gene is TRBJ2-5, the V gene TRBV24-1; 7 bases agree with TRBD2. Germline assignment: CDR1 KGHDR and CDR2 SFDVKD. This CDR3 is built from 15 residues. V lost 1 base, J lost 5 bases, and 6 bases stayed unmatched. The CDR3 nucleotides read TGTGCCACCAGTGATTTTGGCGGGAGCCCCGAGACCCAGTACTTC. This gives the protein CATSDFGGSPETQYF.

This chain connects TRBV19 to TRBJ2-5; 10 nucleotides match TRBD2. The CDR3 length is 22 residues. CDR1 is LNHDA and CDR2 is SQIVND in the germline V gene (reference sequence). Unmatched junction bases numbered 29, after V lost 10 bases and J lost 0 bases. CDR3 region: CATPDVPVCASGRGRDQETQYF. The CDR3 DNA sequence: TGTGCCACGCCTGATGTGCCAGTATGCGCTAGCGGGAGAGGAAGGGACCAAGAGACCCAGTACTTC.

The rearrangement joins TRBV5-4 to TRBJ1-1; tentatively, D is TRBD1 (5 bases). The CDR3 covers 12 residues. V was pared by 7 bases and J by 5 bases, with 12 bases between. Germline V gene data show CDR1 as SGHNT and CDR2 as YYREEE (reference sequence). The CDR3 spells CASHWGDTEAFF. CDR3 coding DNA: TGTGCCAGCCATTGGGGGGATACTGAAGCTTTCTTT.

The V call is TRBV6-2 or TRBV6-3, the J call TRBJ1-2; TRBD1 aligns across 7 bases. V shed 6 bases, J shed 8 bases, and the junction held 9 bases outside the gene matches. This CDR3 is built from 13 residues. Germline V gene sequence: CDR1 MNHEY, CDR2 SVGEGT. This chain's CDR3 is CASSGRGGNGYTF. CDR3 DNA sequence: TGTGCCAGCAGCGGCCGAGGGGGCAACGGCTACACCTTC.

The CDR3 region is CASSEDRGIYNEQFF. DNA of the CDR3: TGTGCCAGCAGTGAAGACAGGGGGATCTACAATGAGCAGTTCTTC. The V and J genes are TRBV25-1 and TRBJ2-1, with 9 positions matching TRBD1. The CDR3 runs to 15 residues. The junction had 2 bases not matched to a gene; V was cut back by 2 bases and J by 3 bases. CDR1 and CDR2 (germline): MGHDK, SYGVNS.

This clonotype was recorded a few times. This chain uses TRBV24-1 with TRBJ2-1, with D tentatively TRBD1 or TRBD2 (5 bases each). The CDR3 sequence is 16 residues long. The germline CDR1 and CDR2 sequences are KGHDR and SFDVKD. Trimming removed 1 base from V and 1 base from J, with 10 bases in between. The CDR3 DNA reads TGTGCCACCAGTGATTTTCAGGGACGATCCTACAATGAGCAGTTCTTC. Amino acid sequence: CATSDFQGRSYNEQFF.

This clonotype has a handful of counts. The genes are TRBV20-1 and TRBJ2-3; 7 bases are a match to TRBD2. Germline CDR1 is DFQATT and CDR2 is SNEGSKA (reference sequence). V lost 0 bases to trimming and J lost 1 base; unmatched junction nucleotides: 7. The CDR3 is made up of 16 amino acids. CDR3 region: CSARDPGAGGTDTQYF. CDR3 in DNA: TGCAGTGCTAGAGATCCTGGTGCGGGGGGCACAGATACGCAGTATTTT.

The CDR3 spells CASSLGGALKPQHF. As DNA, the CDR3 is TGTGCCAGCAGCTTAGGCGGGGCACTTAAGCCCCAGCATTTT. The genes are TRBV7-9 and TRBJ1-5; D perhaps matches TRBD1 (5 bases). Germline values: CDR1 SEHNR, CDR2 FQNEAQ (reference sequence). Trimming left V 1 base short and J 8 bases short, with 12 bases between. The CDR3 is 14 amino acids. Supplemented by reference TRBV7-9 and TRBJ1-5, the full variable domain reads DTGVSQNPRHKITKRGQNVTFRCDPISEHNRLYWYRQTLGQGPEFLTYFQNEAQLEKSRLLSDRFSAERPKGSFSTLEIQRTEQGDSAMYLCASSLGGALKPQHFGDGTRLSIL.

The V call is TRBV9, the J call TRBJ1-5, with a tentative D call TRBD1 (5 bases). V shed 0 bases and J shed 7 bases, with 8 bases lying between them. The CDR3 length is 13 residues. Germline loops: CDR1 SGDLS, CDR2 YYNGEE. The CDR3 coding sequence is TGTGCCAGCAGCGTAGGGGGGTGGCAGCCCCAGCATTTT. Encoded protein: CASSVGGWQPQHF. The variable domain in full, completed from reference TRBV9 and TRBJ1-5, reads DSGVTQTPKHLITATGQRVTLRCSPRSGDLSVYWYQQSLDQGLQFLIQYYNGEERAKGNILERFSAQQFPDLHSELNLSSLELGDSALYFCASSVGGWQPQHFGDGTRLSIL.

The chain couples TRBV20-1 to TRBJ2-1; no clear D gene. The V end lost 7 bases, the J end lost 5 bases, and 9 bases lay between the germline ends. CDR3 length: 11 amino acids. From germline, CDR1 is DFQATT and CDR2 SNEGSKA (reference sequence). The CDR3 DNA reads TGCAGTGTCGAGACCCACAATGAGCAGTTCTTC. It yields the protein CSVETHNEQFF.

The chain uses TRBV5-1 and TRBJ2-1; 7 bases line up with TRBD1. This CDR3 is built from 16 residues. V dropped 4 bases and J dropped 4; count of bases not matched to a gene: 11. From germline, CDR1 is SGHRS and CDR2 YFSETQ. CDR3 amino acids: CASSSLGTAVYNEQFF. The CDR3 coding sequence is TGCGCCAGCAGCAGCCTCGGGACAGCGGTTTACAATGAGCAGTTCTTC.

The rearrangement links TRBV5-6 to TRBJ1-2; no reliable D call. The germline CDR1 and CDR2 sequences are SGHDT and YYEEEE. The CDR3 sequence is 14 residues long. Trimming took off 0 bases at V and 4 bases at J, with 10 bases between the two ends. CDR3 loop: CASSLGREIYGYTF. CDR3 DNA: TGTGCCAGCAGCTTGGGAAGGGAGATCTATGGCTACACCTTC.

The sample holds one count of this clonotype. V gene TRBV18 combines with J gene TRBJ2-5, with 8 bases fitting TRBD1. The CDR3 sequence is 14 residues long. Unmatched junction bases numbered 7, after V lost 3 bases and J lost 7 bases. Per the germline V gene, CDR1 is KGHSH and CDR2 is LQKENI. CDR3 nucleotide sequence: TGTGCCAGCTCACCGGACAGGGCGGGTATGACCCAGTACTTC. Translated, it gives CASSPDRAGMTQYF.

The V and J genes are TRBV12-3 or TRBV12-4 and TRBJ1-5, with D maybe TRBD1 (6 bases). The length of the CDR3 is 14 residues. V was clipped by 11 bases and J by 7 bases, with 21 bases between them. The CDR3 DNA follows: TGTGCCTGCCGCAACAGGGCGGTCAAGCAGCCCCAGCATTTT. Its protein is CACRNRAVKQPQHF.